The T cell receptor (beta chain) described here comes from a study of T cell repertoires in cytomegalovirus infection. Turning to the study itself: Well-studied HLA-B-restricted epitopes and recently identified HLA-C-restricted epitopes of CMV were both used in the study. It was the public TCR beta signatures that indicated both CMV infection and matching HLA type. Findings of the study overall: CMV carriers having the relevant HLA were flagged by cumulative public TCR beta family frequency. CMV-specific TCR beta clonotypes restricted by HLA-C were the ones dominating the ex vivo response.

The length of the CDR3 is 19 residues. Trimming shortened V by 0 bases and J by 2 bases, and 22 bases separated the two germline ends. TCRdb re-analysed the reads in MiXCR, keeping a single row per CDR3 protein. The sample consists of about 900,000 distinct CDR3 sequences, less than 35% of them appearing once. This clonotype was counted between two and nine times. The antigen remains unidentified. J is TRBJ2-5 and V is TRBV12-3 or TRBV12-4; D remains unclear. This receptor was identified in a human donor in good health (CMV status not recorded). Some clones in this sample may be carry-over from other donors' samples. The sequenced sample was cultured CD8+ T cells from PBMCs, obtained from culture after CMV antigen stimulation. Here the CDR3 reads CASSLALGPPQVLQETQYF. The DNA of the CDR3 is TGTGCCAGCAGTTTAGCATTAGGACCCCCACAAGTACTTCAAGAGACCCAGTACTTC.